This TCR beta chain was retrieved from a study of T cell responses to AZD1222 COVID-19 vaccine. Study-wide context: Second-dose groups at about 4 or about 12 weeks were pooled.

Study results and limitations: Nearly half of spike-specific TCRs reportedly go after variant regions that carry no mutations. The sample set comprised mostly white British donors with more females, and clonal diversity was possibly underestimated. Baseline seropositivity characterized only a handful of AZD1222 recipients.

With respect to this clone: Its antigen remains unknown.

Profiled with immunoSEQ multiplex PCR; TCRdb holds only in-frame clones, not every one. The table shows some 130,000 clones, with roughly 84% occurring only once. This receptor was obtained from an adult in good health. The source was peripheral blood, collected on day 0 of AZD1222 vaccination.

This chain's CDR3 is CAISSGTNYGYTF. The DNA for the CDR3 is TGTGCCATCAGCTCCGGGACAAACTATGGCTACACCTTC. The chain combines TRBV10-3 with TRBJ1-2, with D possibly TRBD1 on 6 matching bases. This CDR3 comprises 13 residues. Germline CDR1 is ENHRY and CDR2 is SYGVKD. Trimming took off 6 bases at V and 2 bases at J, with 10 bases between the two ends.